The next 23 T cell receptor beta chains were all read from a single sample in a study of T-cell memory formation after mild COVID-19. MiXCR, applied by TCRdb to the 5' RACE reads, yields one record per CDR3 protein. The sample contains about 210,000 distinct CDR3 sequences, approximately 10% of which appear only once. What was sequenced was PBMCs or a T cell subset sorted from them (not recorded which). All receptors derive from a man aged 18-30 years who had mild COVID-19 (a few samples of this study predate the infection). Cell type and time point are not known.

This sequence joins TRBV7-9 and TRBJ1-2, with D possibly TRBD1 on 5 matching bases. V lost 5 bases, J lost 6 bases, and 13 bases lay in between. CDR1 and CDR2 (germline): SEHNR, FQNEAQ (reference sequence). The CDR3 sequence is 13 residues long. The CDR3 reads CASSPRGADGYTF. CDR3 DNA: TGTGCCAGCAGCCCCCGTGGGGCCGATGGCTACACCTTC.

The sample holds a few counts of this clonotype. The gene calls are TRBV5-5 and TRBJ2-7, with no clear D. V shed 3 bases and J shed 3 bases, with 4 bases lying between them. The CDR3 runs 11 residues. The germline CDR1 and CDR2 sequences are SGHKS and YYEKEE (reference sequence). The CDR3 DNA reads TGTGCCAGCAGCTATGGCTACGAGCAGTACTTC. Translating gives CASSYGYEQYF.

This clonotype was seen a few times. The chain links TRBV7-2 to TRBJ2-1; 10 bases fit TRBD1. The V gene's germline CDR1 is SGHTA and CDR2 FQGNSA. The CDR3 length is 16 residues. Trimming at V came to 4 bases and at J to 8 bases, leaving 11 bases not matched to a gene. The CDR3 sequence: CASSYYRDRGRDEQFF. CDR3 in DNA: TGTGCCAGCAGCTACTACCGGGACAGGGGAAGGGATGAGCAGTTCTTC. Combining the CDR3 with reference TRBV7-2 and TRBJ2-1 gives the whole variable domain GAGVSQSPSNKVTEKGKDVELRCDPISGHTALYWYRQSLGQGLEFLIYFQGNSAPDKSGLPSDRFSAERTGGSVSTLTIQRTQQEDSAVYLCASSYYRDRGRDEQFFGPGTRLTVL.

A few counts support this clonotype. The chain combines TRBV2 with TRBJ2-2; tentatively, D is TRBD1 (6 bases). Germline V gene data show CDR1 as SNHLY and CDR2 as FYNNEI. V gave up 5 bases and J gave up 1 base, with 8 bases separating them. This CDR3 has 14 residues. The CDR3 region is CASSIGGNTGELFF. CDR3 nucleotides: TGTGCCAGCAGTATAGGGGGGAACACCGGGGAGCTGTTTTTT.

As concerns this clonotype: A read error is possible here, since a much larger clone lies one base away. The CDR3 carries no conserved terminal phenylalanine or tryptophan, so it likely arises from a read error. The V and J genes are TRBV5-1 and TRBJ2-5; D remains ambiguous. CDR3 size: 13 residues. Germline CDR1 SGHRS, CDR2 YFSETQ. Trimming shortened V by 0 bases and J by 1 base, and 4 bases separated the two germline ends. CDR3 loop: CASSLGTQETQYL. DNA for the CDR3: TGCGCCAGCAGCTTGGGGACCCAAGAGACCCAGTACCTC.

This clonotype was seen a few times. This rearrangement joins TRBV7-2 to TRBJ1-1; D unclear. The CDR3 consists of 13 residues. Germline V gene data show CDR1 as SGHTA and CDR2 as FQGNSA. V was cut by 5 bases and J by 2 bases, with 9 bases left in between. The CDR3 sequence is CASSRRINTEAFF. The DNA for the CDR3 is TGTGCCAGCAGCCGGAGGATAAACACTGAAGCTTTCTTT.

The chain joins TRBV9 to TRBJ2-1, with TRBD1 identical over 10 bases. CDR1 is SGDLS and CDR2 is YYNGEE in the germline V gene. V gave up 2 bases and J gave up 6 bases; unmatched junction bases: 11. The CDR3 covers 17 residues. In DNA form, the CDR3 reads TGTGCCAGCAGCGTCCTCCCAGCCCGGACAGGGGGCAATGAGCAGTTCTTC. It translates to CASSVLPARTGGNEQFF.

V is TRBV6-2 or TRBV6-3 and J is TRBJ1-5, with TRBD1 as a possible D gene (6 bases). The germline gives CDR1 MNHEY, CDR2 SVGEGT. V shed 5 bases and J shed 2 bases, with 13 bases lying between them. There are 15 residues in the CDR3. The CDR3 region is CASSPRGAGNQPQHF. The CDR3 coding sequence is TGTGCCAGCAGTCCACGGGGGGCAGGCAATCAGCCCCAGCATTTT.

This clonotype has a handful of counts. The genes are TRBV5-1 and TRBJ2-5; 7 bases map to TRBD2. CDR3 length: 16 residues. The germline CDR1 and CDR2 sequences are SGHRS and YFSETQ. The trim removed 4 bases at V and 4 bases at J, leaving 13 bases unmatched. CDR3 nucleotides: TGCGCCAGCAGCCATACGTCCGGGACTAACTTAGAGACCCAGTACTTC. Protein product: CASSHTSGTNLETQYF.

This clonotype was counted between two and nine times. CDR3 loop: CATQRSSTDTQYF. The CDR3, as DNA: TGTGCCACCCAAAGATCTAGCACAGATACGCAGTATTTT. The J gene is TRBJ2-3, the V gene TRBV6-6; the D is unclear. The V end was cut by 10 bases, the J end by 0 bases, with 11 bases between. Germline V lookup: CDR1 MNHNY, CDR2 SVGAGI (reference sequence). The CDR3 loop spans 13 amino acids.

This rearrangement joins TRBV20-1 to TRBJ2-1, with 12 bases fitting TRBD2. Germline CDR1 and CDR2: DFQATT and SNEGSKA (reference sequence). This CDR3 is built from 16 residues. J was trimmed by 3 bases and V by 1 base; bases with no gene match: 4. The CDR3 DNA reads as TGCAGTGCTAGAGGTTGGACTAGCGGGGACTACAATGAGCAGTTCTTC. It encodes CSARGWTSGDYNEQFF.

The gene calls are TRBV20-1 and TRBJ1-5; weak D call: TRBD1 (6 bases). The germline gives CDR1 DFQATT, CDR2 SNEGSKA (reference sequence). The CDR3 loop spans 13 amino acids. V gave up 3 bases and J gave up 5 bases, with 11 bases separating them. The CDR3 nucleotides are TGCAGTGCTAGGATGGACAGTTATCAGCCCCAGCATTTT. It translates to CSARMDSYQPQHF.

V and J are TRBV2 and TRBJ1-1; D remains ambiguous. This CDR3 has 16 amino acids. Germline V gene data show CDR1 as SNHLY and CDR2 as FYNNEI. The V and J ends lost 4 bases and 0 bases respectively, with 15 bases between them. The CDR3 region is CASSVESLIMNTEAFF. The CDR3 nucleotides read TGTGCCAGCAGTGTGGAGTCCCTAATAATGAACACTGAAGCTTTCTTT.

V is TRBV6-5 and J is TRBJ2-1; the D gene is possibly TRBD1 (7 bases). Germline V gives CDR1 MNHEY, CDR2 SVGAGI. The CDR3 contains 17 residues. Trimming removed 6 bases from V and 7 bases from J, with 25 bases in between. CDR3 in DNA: TGTGCCAGCAGACCCACAGGACAGGCGGGATTAAGGAATGAGCAGTTCTTC. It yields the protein CASRPTGQAGLRNEQFF.

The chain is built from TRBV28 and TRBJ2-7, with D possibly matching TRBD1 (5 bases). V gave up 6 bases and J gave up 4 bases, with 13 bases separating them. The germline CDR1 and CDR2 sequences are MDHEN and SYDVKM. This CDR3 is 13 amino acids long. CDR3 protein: CASRVQGGYEQYV. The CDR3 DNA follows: TGTGCCAGCAGGGTGCAGGGTGGTTACGAGCAGTACGTC.

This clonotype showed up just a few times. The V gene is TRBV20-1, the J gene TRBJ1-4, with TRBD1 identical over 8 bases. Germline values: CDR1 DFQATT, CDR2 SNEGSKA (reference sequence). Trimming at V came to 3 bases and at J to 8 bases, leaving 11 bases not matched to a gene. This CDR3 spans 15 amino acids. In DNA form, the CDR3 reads TGCAGTGCTAGCCTGAACCGGGACAGGCGGGAAAAACTGTTTTTT. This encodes CSASLNRDRREKLFF.

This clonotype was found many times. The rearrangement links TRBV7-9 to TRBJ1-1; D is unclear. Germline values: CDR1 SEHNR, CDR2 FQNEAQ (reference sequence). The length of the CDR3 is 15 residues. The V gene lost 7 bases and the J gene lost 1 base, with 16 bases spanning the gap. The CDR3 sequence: CASNYPSSGNTEAFF. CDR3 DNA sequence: TGTGCCAGCAATTACCCGTCCTCAGGGAACACTGAAGCTTTCTTT.

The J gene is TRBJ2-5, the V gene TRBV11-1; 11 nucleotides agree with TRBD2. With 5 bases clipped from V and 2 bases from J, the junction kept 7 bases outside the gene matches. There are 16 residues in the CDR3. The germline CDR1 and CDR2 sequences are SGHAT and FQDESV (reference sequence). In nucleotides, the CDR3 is TGTGCCAGCAGCGCTCAACTAGCGGGGGTGCAAGAGACCCAGTACTTC. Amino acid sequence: CASSAQLAGVQETQYF.

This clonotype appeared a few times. The CDR3 DNA follows: TGTGCCACCAGTGAGGGACGGGGCGGCCAGGGGATAACGCAGTATTTT. Translation gives CATSEGRGGQGITQYF. This chain uses TRBV24-1 with TRBJ2-3, with D possibly matching TRBD1 (6 bases). V lost 4 bases and J lost 9, with 22 bases in between. This CDR3 spans 16 amino acids. Germline V gene data show CDR1 as KGHDR and CDR2 as SFDVKD.

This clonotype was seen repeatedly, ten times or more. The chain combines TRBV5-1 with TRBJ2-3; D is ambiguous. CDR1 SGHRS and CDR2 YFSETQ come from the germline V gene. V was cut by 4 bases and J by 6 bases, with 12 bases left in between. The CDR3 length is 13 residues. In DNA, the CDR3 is TGCGCCAGCAGCCCTATAGTACGGGATACGCAGTATTTT. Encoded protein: CASSPIVRDTQYF. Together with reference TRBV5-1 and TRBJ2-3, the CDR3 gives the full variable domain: KAGVTQTPRYLIKTRGQQVTLSCSPISGHRSVSWYQQTPGQGLQFLFEYFSETQRNKGNFPGRFSGRQFSNSRSEMNVSTLELGDSALYLCASSPIVRDTQYFGPGTRLTVL.

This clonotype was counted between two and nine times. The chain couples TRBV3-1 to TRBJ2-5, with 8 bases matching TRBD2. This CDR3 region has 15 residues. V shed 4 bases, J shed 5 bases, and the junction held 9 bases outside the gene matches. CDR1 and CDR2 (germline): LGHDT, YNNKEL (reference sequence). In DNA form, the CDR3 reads TGTGCCAGCAGCCGGAGCGGGGGCCCGCGGGAGACCCAGTACTTC. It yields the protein CASSRSGGPRETQYF.

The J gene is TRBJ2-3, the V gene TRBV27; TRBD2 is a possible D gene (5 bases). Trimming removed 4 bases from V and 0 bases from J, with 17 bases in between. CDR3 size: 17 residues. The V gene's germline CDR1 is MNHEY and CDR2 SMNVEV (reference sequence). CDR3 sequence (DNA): TGTGCCAGCAGTTCAACCCCGGACTCTTCTAGCACAGATACGCAGTATTTT. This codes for CASSSTPDSSSTDTQYF.

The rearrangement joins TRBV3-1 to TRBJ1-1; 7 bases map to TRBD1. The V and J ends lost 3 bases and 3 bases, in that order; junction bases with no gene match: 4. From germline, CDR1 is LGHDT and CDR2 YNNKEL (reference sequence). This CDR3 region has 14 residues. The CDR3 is CASSHRGLDTEAFF. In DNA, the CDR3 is TGTGCCAGCAGCCATAGGGGGCTTGACACTGAAGCTTTCTTT.